The rows below give T cell receptor beta chains drawn from one sample of a study of CD8+ T cells in alopecia areata. TCRdb's copy holds only in-frame clones and misses some; the assay was immunoSEQ multiplex PCR. Of 150,000 to 200,000 clones listed, roughly 60% are singletons. The sequences come from CD4+ T cells sorted from blood, collected at week 24, from a patient treated with tofacitinib. Receptor source: a human donor with alopecia areata. The CDR3 runs from the conserved cysteine through the conserved F or W. The order of the fields is D gene, V gene, J gene, clone size, CDR3 protein, CDR3 DNA. The D gene is left open where the match is weak. Rows may omit the clone size; those that give it use once, few, many or a size class.

d_call: NA
v_call: TRBV29-1
j_call: TRBJ2-3
clone_size: few
cdr3_aa: CSVESRLVLSTDTQYF
cdr3_nt: TGCAGCGTTGAATCAAGGCTAGTACTTAGCACAGATACGCAGTATTTT

d_call: TRBD2
v_call: TRBV30
j_call: TRBJ2-3
clone_size: NA
cdr3_aa: CAWTSKLAMSTDTQYF
cdr3_nt: TGTGCCTGGACGTCAAAACTAGCGATGAGCACAGATACGCAGTATTTT

d_call: NA
v_call: TRBV9
j_call: TRBJ2-3
clone_size: many
cdr3_aa: CASSVGTDTQYF
cdr3_nt: TGTGCCAGCAGCGTAGGCACAGATACGCAGTATTTT

d_call: NA
v_call: TRBV5-1
j_call: TRBJ2-7
clone_size: NA
cdr3_aa: CASSLGPSSYEQYF
cdr3_nt: TGCGCCAGCAGCTTGGGGCCCTCGAGCTACGAGCAGTACTTC

d_call: NA
v_call: TRBV5-1
j_call: TRBJ1-1
clone_size: NA
cdr3_aa: CASSGRGTEAFF
cdr3_nt: TGCGCCAGCAGTGGGAGGGGTACTGAAGCTTTCTTT

d_call: NA
v_call: TRBV30
j_call: TRBJ1-5
clone_size: many
cdr3_aa: CAWNRGSNQPQHF
cdr3_nt: TGTGCCTGGAACCGGGGTAGCAATCAGCCCCAGCATTTT

d_call: TRBD1
v_call: TRBV5-1
j_call: TRBJ2-6
clone_size: NA
cdr3_aa: CASTLTGDGANVLTF
cdr3_nt: TGCGCCAGCACCCTGACAGGGGATGGGGCCAACGTCCTGACTTTC

d_call: TRBD2
v_call: TRBV6-1
j_call: TRBJ2-1
clone_size: few
cdr3_aa: CASSGTSGGAYNEQFF
cdr3_nt: TGTGCCAGCAGTGGGACTAGCGGGGGGGCGTACAATGAGCAGTTCTTC

d_call: TRBD2
v_call: TRBV29-1
j_call: TRBJ2-5
clone_size: few
cdr3_aa: CSVTSSGGQETQYF
cdr3_nt: TGCAGCGTTACGTCTAGCGGGGGCCAAGAGACCCAGTACTTC

d_call: NA
v_call: TRBV29-1
j_call: TRBJ1-2
clone_size: NA
cdr3_aa: CSVARMQGSLSGYTF
cdr3_nt: TGCAGCGTTGCGAGGATGCAGGGGTCCCTCTCTGGCTACACCTTC

d_call: TRBD1
v_call: TRBV4-3
j_call: TRBJ1-1
clone_size: NA
cdr3_aa: CASSQSQGAVALQAFF
cdr3_nt: TGCGCCAGCAGCCAATCTCAGGGGGCTGTAGCCCTGCAAGCTTTCTTT

d_call: NA
v_call: TRBV5-1
j_call: TRBJ2-1
clone_size: NA
cdr3_aa: CASSLARTLDEQFF
cdr3_nt: TGCGCCAGCAGCTTGGCCCGGACCCTGGATGAGCAGTTCTTC

d_call: NA
v_call: TRBV11-2
j_call: TRBJ1-5
clone_size: NA
cdr3_aa: CASSTVGEPQHF
cdr3_nt: TGTGCCAGCAGCACGGTCGGTGAGCCCCAGCATTTT

d_call: NA
v_call: TRBV29-1
j_call: TRBJ2-5
clone_size: few
cdr3_aa: CSVDLGLLQETQYF
cdr3_nt: TGCAGCGTTGATCTAGGACTACTCCAAGAGACCCAGTACTTC

d_call: TRBD1
v_call: TRBV29-1
j_call: TRBJ1-2
clone_size: few
cdr3_aa: CSVWDRGPYGYTF
cdr3_nt: TGCAGCGTTTGGGACAGGGGGCCATATGGCTACACCTTC

d_call: TRBD1
v_call: TRBV2
j_call: TRBJ1-5
clone_size: few
cdr3_aa: CASSYTTGGDQPQHF
cdr3_nt: TGTGCCAGCAGTTACACGACAGGGGGCGACCAGCCCCAGCATTTT

d_call: NA
v_call: TRBV5-1
j_call: TRBJ2-7
clone_size: few
cdr3_aa: CASSLVGAGAPPYEQYF
cdr3_nt: TGCGCCAGCAGCTTGGTCGGGGCAGGGGCCCCCCCCTACGAGCAGTACTTC

d_call: NA
v_call: TRBV7-2
j_call: TRBJ2-1
clone_size: once
cdr3_aa: CASDGEWYEQFF
cdr3_nt: TGTGCCAGCGACGGGGAGTGGTATGAGCAGTTCTTC

d_call: NA
v_call: TRBV5-1
j_call: TRBJ2-1
clone_size: NA
cdr3_aa: CASSSRLGPRNEQFF
cdr3_nt: TGCGCCAGCAGCTCCCGACTAGGTCCTCGGAATGAGCAGTTCTTC

d_call: NA
v_call: TRBV5-4
j_call: TRBJ2-6
clone_size: NA
cdr3_aa: CASSFQSGANVLTF
cdr3_nt: TGTGCCAGCAGCTTTCAGTCTGGGGCCAACGTCCTGACTTTC

d_call: TRBD1
v_call: TRBV5-1
j_call: TRBJ1-1
clone_size: NA
cdr3_aa: CASSLDTGGNTEAFF
cdr3_nt: TGCGCCAGCAGCTTGGACACAGGGGGGAACACTGAAGCTTTCTTT

d_call: TRBD1
v_call: TRBV18
j_call: TRBJ1-4
clone_size: many
cdr3_aa: CASSPRGQSREKLFF
cdr3_nt: TGTGCCAGCTCACCAAGGGGACAGTCGAGAGAAAAACTGTTTTTT

d_call: NA
v_call: TRBV4-3
j_call: TRBJ2-7
clone_size: NA
cdr3_aa: CASSQDLPGAVQYEQYF
cdr3_nt: TGCGCCAGCAGCCAAGATTTACCGGGGGCAGTTCAATACGAGCAGTACTTC

d_call: NA
v_call: TRBV20-1
j_call: TRBJ2-7
clone_size: NA
cdr3_aa: CSVVGTYEQYF
cdr3_nt: TGCAGTGTCGTCGGTACCTACGAGCAGTACTTC

d_call: TRBD1
v_call: TRBV4-3
j_call: TRBJ1-6
clone_size: NA
cdr3_aa: CASSQARGQGNSPLHF
cdr3_nt: TGCGCCAGCAGCCAAGCCCGTGGACAGGGTAATTCACCCCTCCACTTT

d_call: NA
v_call: TRBV6-5
j_call: TRBJ1-1
clone_size: few
cdr3_aa: CASSSYRVTFF
cdr3_nt: TGTGCCAGCAGTTCCTACAGGGTAACTTTCTTT

d_call: TRBD1
v_call: TRBV4-3
j_call: TRBJ1-2
clone_size: NA
cdr3_aa: CASSQELTGINYGYTF
cdr3_nt: TGCGCCAGCAGCCAAGAATTGACAGGGATTAACTATGGCTACACCTTC

d_call: NA
v_call: TRBV29-1
j_call: TRBJ2-1
clone_size: few
cdr3_aa: CSVAPANEQFF
cdr3_nt: TGCAGCGTGGCGCCGGCCAATGAGCAGTTCTTC

d_call: NA
v_call: TRBV30
j_call: TRBJ1-2
clone_size: NA
cdr3_aa: CAWRGPLSNYGYTF
cdr3_nt: TGTGCCTGGAGAGGTCCCCTATCGAACTATGGCTACACCTTC

d_call: NA
v_call: TRBV6-6
j_call: TRBJ2-2
clone_size: medium-sized
cdr3_aa: CASRGYTGELFF
cdr3_nt: TGTGCCAGCAGGGGATACACCGGGGAGCTGTTTTTT

d_call: NA
v_call: TRBV7-2
j_call: TRBJ2-1
clone_size: few
cdr3_aa: CASRALHEQFF
cdr3_nt: TGTGCCAGCAGGGCCCTCCATGAGCAGTTCTTC

d_call: NA
v_call: TRBV30
j_call: TRBJ2-5
clone_size: NA
cdr3_aa: CAWTRGATQETQYF
cdr3_nt: TGTGCCTGGACTCGGGGGGCCACGCAAGAGACCCAGTACTTC

d_call: TRBD1
v_call: TRBV6-1
j_call: TRBJ1-1
clone_size: few
cdr3_aa: CAGKGQGNTEAFF
cdr3_nt: TGTGCCGGCAAGGGACAGGGGAACACTGAAGCTTTCTTT

d_call: TRBD1
v_call: TRBV27
j_call: TRBJ1-4
clone_size: NA
cdr3_aa: CASSPGQGPATNEKLFF
cdr3_nt: TGTGCCAGCAGCCCGGGACAGGGGCCTGCAACTAATGAAAAACTGTTTTTT

d_call: TRBD1
v_call: TRBV14
j_call: TRBJ2-3
clone_size: NA
cdr3_aa: CASSLQGAMDTQYF
cdr3_nt: TGTGCCAGCAGCCTACAGGGGGCTATGGATACGCAGTATTTT

d_call: NA
v_call: TRBV6-1
j_call: TRBJ1-1
clone_size: NA
cdr3_aa: CASSYGGVDTEAFF
cdr3_nt: TGTGCCAGCAGTTATGGGGGCGTCGACACTGAAGCTTTCTTT

d_call: NA
v_call: TRBV27
j_call: TRBJ2-1
clone_size: NA
cdr3_aa: CASTKGNEQFF
cdr3_nt: TGTGCCAGCACCAAAGGGAATGAGCAGTTCTTC

d_call: NA
v_call: TRBV18
j_call: TRBJ2-7
clone_size: NA
cdr3_aa: CASSPSGQNYEQYF
cdr3_nt: TGTGCCAGCTCACCGTCCGGACAGAACTACGAGCAGTACTTC

d_call: TRBD2
v_call: TRBV18
j_call: TRBJ2-1
clone_size: NA
cdr3_aa: CASSVTGGSSYNEQFF
cdr3_nt: TGTGCCAGCTCAGTCACCGGGGGGAGCTCCTACAATGAGCAGTTCTTC

d_call: NA
v_call: TRBV5-1
j_call: TRBJ1-2
clone_size: few
cdr3_aa: CASSLDSTGGMKGYTF
cdr3_nt: TGCGCCAGCAGCTTGGATAGTACGGGAGGGATGAAGGGCTACACCTTC

d_call: TRBD1
v_call: TRBV29-1
j_call: TRBJ2-4
clone_size: NA
cdr3_aa: CSVAGTAETLAKNIQYF
cdr3_nt: TGCAGCGTTGCTGGGACAGCAGAGACATTAGCCAAAAACATTCAGTACTTC

d_call: NA
v_call: TRBV2
j_call: TRBJ2-1
clone_size: NA
cdr3_aa: CARGHRVENEQFF
cdr3_nt: TGTGCCAGGGGCCACAGGGTGGAGAATGAGCAGTTCTTC

d_call: NA
v_call: TRBV7-3
j_call: TRBJ2-3
clone_size: once
cdr3_aa: CASSLRGDGTDTQYF
cdr3_nt: TGTGCCAGCAGCTTAAGGGGGGACGGCACAGATACGCAGTATTTT

d_call: NA
v_call: TRBV30
j_call: TRBJ2-3
clone_size: NA
cdr3_aa: CAWRDHKADTQYF
cdr3_nt: TGTGCCTGGAGGGATCATAAAGCGGATACGCAGTATTTT